These T cell receptor beta chains were read from a single sample in a study of T cell responses to AZD1222 COVID-19 vaccine. The data were produced by immunoSEQ multiplex PCR, yet TCRdb's version contains in-frame clones alone and is incomplete. The sample consists of 98,000 or so clones, around 90% of them appearing once. Sequenced material: peripheral blood, taken on day 0 of MenACWY control vaccination. These receptors were obtained from an adult in good health. The CDR3 runs from the conserved cysteine through the conserved F or W. Each record gives: D gene, V gene, clone size, J gene, CDR3 protein, CDR3 DNA. D genes are given only for firm matches. Clone size, where shown, is once, few, many, or a class for clones that have expanded.

d_call: -; v_call: TRBV7-2; clone_size: -; j_call: TRBJ1-2; cdr3_aa: CASSLVPLYGTNYGYTF; cdr3_nt: TGTGCCAGCAGCTTAGTCCCACTCTACGGGACCAACTATGGCTACACCTTC
d_call: -; v_call: TRBV7-8; clone_size: -; j_call: TRBJ2-1; cdr3_aa: CASSLAGAGEQFF; cdr3_nt: TGTGCCAGCAGCTTAGCGGGGGCAGGGGAGCAGTTCTTC
d_call: -; v_call: TRBV3-1/TRBV3-2; clone_size: -; j_call: TRBJ1-1; cdr3_aa: CASSPGWGYTEAFF; cdr3_nt: TGTGCCAGCAGCCCCGGATGGGGGTACACTGAAGCTTTCTTT
d_call: -; v_call: TRBV5-1; clone_size: -; j_call: TRBJ1-5; cdr3_aa: CASSLAGGSNQPQHF; cdr3_nt: TGCGCCAGCAGCTTGGCCGGGGGCTCAAATCAGCCCCAGCATTTT
d_call: TRBD1; v_call: TRBV28; clone_size: -; j_call: TRBJ1-4; cdr3_aa: CASITGGMKEKLFF; cdr3_nt: TGTGCCAGCATCACAGGGGGCATGAAGGAAAAACTGTTTTTT
d_call: -; v_call: TRBV11-3; clone_size: -; j_call: TRBJ1-2; cdr3_aa: CASSPIKRPAPYGYTF; cdr3_nt: TGTGCCAGCAGCCCGATAAAAAGGCCAGCCCCCTATGGCTACACCTTC
d_call: -; v_call: TRBV2; clone_size: -; j_call: TRBJ2-2; cdr3_aa: CASSERAPNTGELFF; cdr3_nt: TGTGCCAGCAGTGAACGAGCCCCGAACACCGGGGAGCTGTTTTTT
d_call: -; v_call: TRBV11-2; clone_size: -; j_call: TRBJ1-2; cdr3_aa: CASSLAGVKGIRGYTF; cdr3_nt: TGTGCCAGCAGCTTAGCAGGGGTGAAGGGGATTCGTGGCTACACCTTC
d_call: TRBD1; v_call: TRBV19; clone_size: -; j_call: TRBJ1-5; cdr3_aa: CASSKPTGGRGDTQHF; cdr3_nt: TGTGCCAGTAGTAAGCCGACAGGGGGTAGGGGGGATACGCAGCATTTT
d_call: -; v_call: TRBV27; clone_size: -; j_call: TRBJ1-2; cdr3_aa: CASSSWGTKMGYGYTF; cdr3_nt: TGTGCCAGCAGTTCTTGGGGGACAAAGATGGGGTATGGCTACACCTTC
d_call: TRBD1; v_call: TRBV6-5; clone_size: -; j_call: TRBJ1-6; cdr3_aa: CASSYIIDRGNSPLHF; cdr3_nt: TGTGCCAGCAGTTACATCATCGACAGGGGTAATTCACCCCTCCACTTT
d_call: -; v_call: TRBV19; clone_size: -; j_call: TRBJ1-1; cdr3_aa: CASSGDTLNTEAFF; cdr3_nt: TGTGCCAGTAGTGGGGACACCTTGAACACTGAAGCTTTCTTT
d_call: -; v_call: TRBV5-1; clone_size: -; j_call: TRBJ1-2; cdr3_aa: CASSSPGVVGYTF; cdr3_nt: TGCGCCAGCAGCTCCCCAGGGGTAGTTGGCTACACCTTC
d_call: TRBD2; v_call: TRBV24-1; clone_size: few; j_call: TRBJ2-3; cdr3_aa: CATSDGAGPHTDTQYF; cdr3_nt: TGTGCCACCAGTGATGGAGCGGGGCCACACACCGATACGCAGTATTTT
d_call: -; v_call: TRBV18; clone_size: -; j_call: TRBJ1-1; cdr3_aa: CASSPADMNTEAFF; cdr3_nt: TGTGCCAGCTCACCTGCCGATATGAACACTGAAGCTTTCTTT
d_call: TRBD1; v_call: TRBV18; clone_size: -; j_call: TRBJ2-5; cdr3_aa: CASKIDRGVETQYF; cdr3_nt: TGTGCCAGCAAAATAGACAGGGGAGTCGAGACCCAGTACTTC